These T cell receptor beta chains were read from a single sample in a study of shared clonotypes between healthy human individuals. Produced via immunoSEQ multiplex PCR; TCRdb's table is partial and in-frame only. There are around 200,000 clones in the sample; 66% occur only once, and more than 9% lies in the top ten. What was sequenced was memory CD4+ T cells sorted from blood. These receptors came from a man aged 30 to 45 in good health. Each CDR3 is given without its conserved first and last residue. Each record gives: J gene, CDR3 length, V gene, CDR3 protein.

J gene: TRBJ2-7; CDR3 length: 12; V gene: TRBV10-3; CDR3 protein: ATSRDRGGYEQY
J gene: TRBJ1-1; CDR3 length: 11; V gene: TRBV2; CDR3 protein: ASSVGLNTEAF
J gene: TRBJ2-3; CDR3 length: 17; V gene: TRBV5-4; CDR3 protein: ATYLAGLAGYIGTDTQY
J gene: TRBJ2-7; CDR3 length: 14; V gene: TRBV5-8; CDR3 protein: ASSSRTGNLAYEQY
J gene: TRBJ2-1; CDR3 length: 13; V gene: TRBV9; CDR3 protein: ASSVGGSGNNEQF
J gene: TRBJ2-5; CDR3 length: 13; V gene: TRBV28; CDR3 protein: ASSLLAGDMETQY
J gene: TRBJ2-6; CDR3 length: 17; V gene: TRBV4-3; CDR3 protein: ASSQDPVTWGSGANVLT
J gene: TRBJ2-7; CDR3 length: 15; V gene: TRBV7-8; CDR3 protein: ASSPRGGGSGLGEQY
J gene: TRBJ2-4; CDR3 length: 10; V gene: TRBV6-1; CDR3 protein: ASSEVGNIQY
J gene: TRBJ2-1; CDR3 length: 13; V gene: TRBV14; CDR3 protein: ASSQGTSVYNEQF
J gene: TRBJ2-2; CDR3 length: 15; V gene: TRBV9; CDR3 protein: ASSPSPGASHTGELF
J gene: TRBJ2-7; CDR3 length: 10; V gene: TRBV7-2; CDR3 protein: ASSLQAYEQY
J gene: TRBJ1-1; CDR3 length: 14; V gene: TRBV27; CDR3 protein: ASRLTSQGGNTEAF